The clone carrying this TCR beta chain came up a few times. Its antigen is undetermined. This specimen belongs to a study of cytomegalovirus exposure and HLA in healthy donors. The CDR3 is made up of 15 amino acids. Germline CDR1 and CDR2: SGHAT and FQDESV (reference sequence). Unmatched junction bases numbered 4, after V lost 3 bases and J lost 3 bases. Primers: 60 Vbeta forward and 13 Jbeta reverse. Method: immunoSEQ multiplex PCR; TCRdb's copy keeps in-frame clones and lacks some. The sample carries approximately 200,000 clones, 75% to 90% recorded once. Regarding the study as a whole: As a later analysis showed, a missense DCLRE1C variant was linked to trimming of TCR beta V- and J-genes. Sequencing had likely introduced a cluster of highly shared sequence variants as an artifact.

The sequence was obtained from a woman in her forties or fifties in good health and CMV-seropositive. The rearrangement links TRBV11-1 to TRBJ2-5; 10 nucleotides match TRBD2. The sample consisted of PBMCs. This chain's CDR3 is CASSFLAGEEETQYF. CDR3 sequence (DNA): TGTGCCAGCAGCTTTCTAGCGGGAGAGGAAGAGACCCAGTACTTC.